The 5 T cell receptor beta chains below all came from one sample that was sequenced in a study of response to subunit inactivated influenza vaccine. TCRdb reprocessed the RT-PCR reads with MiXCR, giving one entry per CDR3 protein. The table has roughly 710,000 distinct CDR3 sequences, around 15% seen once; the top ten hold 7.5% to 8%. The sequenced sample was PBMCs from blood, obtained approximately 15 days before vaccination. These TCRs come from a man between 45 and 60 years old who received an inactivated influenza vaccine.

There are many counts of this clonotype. Here the CDR3 reads CAIRRTSDHYEQYF. The CDR3 DNA reads as TGTGCCATCAGGCGGACTAGCGACCATTACGAGCAGTACTTC. The J gene is TRBJ2-7, the V gene TRBV10-3; 9 nucleotides line up with TRBD2. The CDR3 is made up of 14 amino acids. Germline lookup yields CDR1 ENHRY and CDR2 SYGVKD. Trimming took 6 bases from V and 4 from J; bases not matched to a gene: 7.

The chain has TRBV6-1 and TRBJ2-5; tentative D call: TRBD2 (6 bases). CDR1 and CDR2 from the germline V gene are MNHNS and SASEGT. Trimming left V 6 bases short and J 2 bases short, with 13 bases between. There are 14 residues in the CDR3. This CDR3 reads CASRTGESQETQYF. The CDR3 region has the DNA TGTGCCAGCAGAACGGGGGAGTCGCAAGAGACCCAGTACTTC.

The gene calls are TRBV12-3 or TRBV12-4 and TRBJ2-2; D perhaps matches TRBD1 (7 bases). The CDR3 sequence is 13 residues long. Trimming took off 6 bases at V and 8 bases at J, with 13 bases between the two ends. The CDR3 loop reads CASREGAGGELFF. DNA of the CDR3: TGTGCCAGCAGAGAGGGGGCGGGAGGGGAGCTGTTTTTT.

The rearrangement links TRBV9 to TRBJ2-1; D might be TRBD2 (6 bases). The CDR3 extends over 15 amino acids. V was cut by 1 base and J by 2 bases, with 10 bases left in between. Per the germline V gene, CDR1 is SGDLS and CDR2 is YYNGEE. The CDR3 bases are TGTGCCAGCAGCGTAAGTGCGGGACCCTACAATGAGCAGTTCTTC. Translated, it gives CASSVSAGPYNEQFF. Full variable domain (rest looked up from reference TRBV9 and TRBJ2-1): DSGVTQTPKHLITATGQRVTLRCSPRSGDLSVYWYQQSLDQGLQFLIQYYNGEERAKGNILERFSAQQFPDLHSELNLSSLELGDSALYFCASSVSAGPYNEQFFGPGTRLTVL.

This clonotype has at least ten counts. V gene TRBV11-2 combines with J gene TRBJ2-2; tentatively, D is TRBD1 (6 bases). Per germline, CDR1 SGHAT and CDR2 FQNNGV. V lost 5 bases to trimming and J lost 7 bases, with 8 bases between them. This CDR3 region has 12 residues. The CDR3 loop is CASSPRGGELFF. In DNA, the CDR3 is TGTGCCAGCAGCCCCAGGGGCGGGGAGCTGTTTTTT. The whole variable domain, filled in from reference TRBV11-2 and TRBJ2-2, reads EAGVAQSPRYKIIEKRQSVAFWCNPISGHATLYWYQQILGQGPKLLIQFQNNGVVDDSQLPKDRFSAERLKGVDSTLKIQPAKLEDSAVYLCASSPRGGELFFGEGSRLTVL.